This is a list of T cell receptor beta chains from one sample in a study of Ad26.COV2.S vaccination and SARS-CoV-2 variants. Produced via immunoSEQ multiplex PCR; TCRdb's table is partial and in-frame only. The table includes 430,000 or so clones, about 88% detected once. Sequencing used peripheral blood, obtained in a trial of Ad26.COV2.S vaccine versus placebo. These receptors all come from a person aged 18-65 years who received the Ad26.COV2.S COVID-19 vaccine or a placebo. CDR3s include the opening cysteine and the closing phenylalanine or tryptophan.

V gene: TRBV12-3/TRBV12-4
CDR3 length: 13
CDR3 protein: CASSFQSNYGYTF

V gene: TRBV9
CDR3 length: 17
CDR3 protein: CASSSRTGGYGANVLTF

V gene: TRBV7-9
CDR3 length: 14
CDR3 protein: CASSYGQGSYGYTF

V gene: TRBV4-2
CDR3 length: 17
CDR3 protein: CASSQDYRGLRTDTQYF

V gene: TRBV19
CDR3 length: 15
CDR3 protein: CASSRPGTRGKTQYF

V gene: TRBV7-9
CDR3 length: 16
CDR3 protein: CASSLLWTGSLHTQYF

V gene: TRBV7-2
CDR3 length: 14
CDR3 protein: CASSFRRVNTEAFF

V gene: TRBV10-3
CDR3 length: 14
CDR3 protein: CAIRKQGTYNEQFF

V gene: TRBV29-1
CDR3 length: 13
CDR3 protein: CSAPGQLTGELFF

V gene: TRBV5-4
CDR3 length: 14
CDR3 protein: CASSLGRGGETQYF

V gene: TRBV4-3
CDR3 length: 16
CDR3 protein: CASSRTGQGPLEKLFF

V gene: TRBV24-1
CDR3 length: 16
CDR3 protein: CATSDDPGLATNEQFF

V gene: TRBV6-6
CDR3 length: 15
CDR3 protein: CASLGQGSSYNEQFF

V gene: TRBV10-3
CDR3 length: 12
CDR3 protein: CANPRQEDGYTF

V gene: TRBV4-3
CDR3 length: 18
CDR3 protein: CASSQEGLAGVNTGELFF

V gene: TRBV10-3
CDR3 length: 12
CDR3 protein: CATSRGLEEQYF

V gene: TRBV30
CDR3 length: 15
CDR3 protein: CAWSDRTGKVQPQHF

V gene: TRBV27
CDR3 length: 18
CDR3 protein: CASSARSGSLEGYNEQFF

V gene: TRBV11-3
CDR3 length: 13
CDR3 protein: CASSLEKGTEAFF

V gene: TRBV27
CDR3 length: 12
CDR3 protein: CASSTPGTPLHF

V gene: TRBV5-1
CDR3 length: 15
CDR3 protein: CASSFWTANNEKLFF